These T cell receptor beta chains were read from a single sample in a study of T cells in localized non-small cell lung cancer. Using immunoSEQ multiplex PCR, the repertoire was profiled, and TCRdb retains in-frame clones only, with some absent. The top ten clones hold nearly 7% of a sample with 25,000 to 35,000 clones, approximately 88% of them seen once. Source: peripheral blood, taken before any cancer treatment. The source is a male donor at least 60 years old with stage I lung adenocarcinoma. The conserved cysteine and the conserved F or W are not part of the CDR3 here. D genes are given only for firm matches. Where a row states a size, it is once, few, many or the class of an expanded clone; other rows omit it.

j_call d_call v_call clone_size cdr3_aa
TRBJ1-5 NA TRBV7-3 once ASSLTSNQPQH
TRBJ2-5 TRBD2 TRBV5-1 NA ASSGTSGQETQY
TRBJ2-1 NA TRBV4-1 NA AASTEGEQF
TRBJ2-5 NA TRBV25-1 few ASSDSGVQETQY
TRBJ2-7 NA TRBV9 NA ASSVGALGTYEQY
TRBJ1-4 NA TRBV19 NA ASRPGLENEKLF
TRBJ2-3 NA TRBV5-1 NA ASSLVGQGIDTQY
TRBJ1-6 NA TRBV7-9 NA ASSLEGPNSPLH
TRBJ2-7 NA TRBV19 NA ASSIGDGTYEQY
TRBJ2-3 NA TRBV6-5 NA ASSYSSDTQY
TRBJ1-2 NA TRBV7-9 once ASIKGRNYGYT
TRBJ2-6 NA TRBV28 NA ASSRRPGANVLT
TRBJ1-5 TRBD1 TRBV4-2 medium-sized ASSVRTGGTQPQH
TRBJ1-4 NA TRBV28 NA ASQPLGSRDWGGRYEKLF
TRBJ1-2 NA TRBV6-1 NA ASSDMGRRNYGYT
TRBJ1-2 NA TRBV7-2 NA ASNEANYGYT
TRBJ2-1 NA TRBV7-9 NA ASSLVGGGGADDEQF
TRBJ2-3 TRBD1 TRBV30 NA AWTRTGYGTDTQY
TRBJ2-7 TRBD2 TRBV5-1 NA ASSQIPGLDVNEQY
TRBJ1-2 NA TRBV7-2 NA ASGGSNYGYT
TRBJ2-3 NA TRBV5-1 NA ASSTGQSADTQY
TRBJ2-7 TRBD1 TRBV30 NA AFKQGPYEQY
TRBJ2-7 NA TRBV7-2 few ASSPYSGVTIYEQY
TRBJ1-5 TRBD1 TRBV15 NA ATSRQTGDNQPQH
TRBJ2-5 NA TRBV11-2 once ASSLGLRETQY
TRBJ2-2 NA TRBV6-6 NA ASSPRLTTGELF
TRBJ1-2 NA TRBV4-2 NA ASSQTGDNYGYT
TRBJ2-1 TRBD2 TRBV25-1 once ASSEYASGGSNEQF
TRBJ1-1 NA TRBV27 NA ASSHRKEGTEAF
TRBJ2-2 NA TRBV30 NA AWRNERETGELF
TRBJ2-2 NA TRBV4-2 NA ASSQGKDTGELF
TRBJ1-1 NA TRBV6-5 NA ASSYSRSTEAF
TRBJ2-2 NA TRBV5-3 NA ARSLPENTGELF
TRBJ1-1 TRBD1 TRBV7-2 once ASSQKTGALTEAF
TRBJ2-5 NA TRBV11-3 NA ASSLEAGETQY
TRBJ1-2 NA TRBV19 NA ASLRFGANYGYT
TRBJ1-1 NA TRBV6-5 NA ASRGQMNTEAF
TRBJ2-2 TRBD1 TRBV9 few ASSPGTGKSGGELF
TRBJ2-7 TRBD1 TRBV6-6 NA ASTPTGAYEQY
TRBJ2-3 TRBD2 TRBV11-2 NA ASSSQTSGTDTQY
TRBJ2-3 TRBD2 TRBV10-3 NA AISEGAGRDTQY
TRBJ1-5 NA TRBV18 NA ASSPGSDQPQH
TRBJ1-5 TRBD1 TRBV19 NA ASTLLGTGDQPQH
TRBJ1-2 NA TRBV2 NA ASSERRDGYGYT
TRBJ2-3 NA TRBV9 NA ASTRDPQVGATDTQY
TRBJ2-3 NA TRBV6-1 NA ASSEMAGRTDTQY
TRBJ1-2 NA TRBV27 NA ASSHRGRDGYT
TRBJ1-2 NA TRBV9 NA ASSAGPNYGYT
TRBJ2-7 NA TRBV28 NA ASRDGSYEQY
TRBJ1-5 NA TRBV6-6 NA ASSYPAGPQH
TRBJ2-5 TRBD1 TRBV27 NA ASSLTGQGRGTQY
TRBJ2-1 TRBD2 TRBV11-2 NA ASSLAGGSYNEQF
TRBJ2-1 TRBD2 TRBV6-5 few ASSVSSGFNEQF
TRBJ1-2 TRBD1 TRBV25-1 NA ASSARTGGRRGYT
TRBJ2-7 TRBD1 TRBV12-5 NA ASGIRGRCSEQY
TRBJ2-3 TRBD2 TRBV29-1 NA SVEIAGGNTDTQY